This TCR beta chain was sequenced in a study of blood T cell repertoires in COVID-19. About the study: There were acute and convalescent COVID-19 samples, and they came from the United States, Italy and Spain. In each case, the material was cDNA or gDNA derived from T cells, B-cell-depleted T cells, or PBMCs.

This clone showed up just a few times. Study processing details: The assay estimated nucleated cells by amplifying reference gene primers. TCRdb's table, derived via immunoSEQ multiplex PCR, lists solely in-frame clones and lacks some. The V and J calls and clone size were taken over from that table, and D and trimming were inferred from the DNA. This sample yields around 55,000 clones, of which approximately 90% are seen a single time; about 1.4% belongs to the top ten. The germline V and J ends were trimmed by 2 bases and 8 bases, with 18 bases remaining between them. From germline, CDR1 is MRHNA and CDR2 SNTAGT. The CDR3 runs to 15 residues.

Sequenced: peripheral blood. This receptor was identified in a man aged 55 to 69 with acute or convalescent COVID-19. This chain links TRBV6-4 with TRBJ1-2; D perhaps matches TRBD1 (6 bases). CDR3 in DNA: TGTGCCAGCAGTGACGGCAGGGGTGCTCTCGGAGGCTACACCTTC. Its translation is CASSDGRGALGGYTF.